The 4 T cell receptor beta chains presented below share a single source sample, sequenced in a study of T cell responses to AZD1222 COVID-19 vaccine. Repertoires were generated with immunoSEQ multiplex PCR, while TCRdb's copy carries only in-frame clones and drops some. The sample holds approximately 170,000 clones; around nine tenths are singletons and the top ten take around a tenth. This material consisted of peripheral blood, taken 28 days after the second AZD1222 dose. The receptors shown here come from an adult who received the AZD1222 COVID-19 vaccine.

This clone showed up just once. The genes are TRBV30 and TRBJ1-5, with TRBD1 matching over 7 bases. After removal of 1 base from V and 3 bases from J, the junction contained 3 bases not matched to a gene. Germline lookup yields CDR1 GTSNPN and CDR2 SVGIG (reference sequence). This CDR3 contains 14 residues. CDR3 sequence: CAWSEGTVNQPQHF. The CDR3 coding sequence is TGTGCCTGGAGTGAAGGGACAGTCAATCAGCCCCAGCATTTT.

The chain is built from TRBV29-1 and TRBJ2-7; tentatively, D is TRBD1 or TRBD2 (6 bases each). Trimming took off 1 base at V and 4 bases at J, with 17 bases between the two ends. Germline CDR1 and CDR2: SQVTM and ANQGSEA. This CDR3 comprises 15 residues. The CDR3: CSVEGPGAREYEQYF. CDR3 DNA: TGCAGCGTTGAAGGGCCGGGGGCGAGGGAGTACGAGCAGTACTTC.

V and J are TRBV30 and TRBJ1-3, with a tentative D call TRBD1 (5 bases). CDR1 and CDR2 from the germline V gene are GTSNPN and SVGIG (reference sequence). The CDR3 is 15 amino acids. With 5 bases removed from V and 0 bases from J, the gap between germline ends came to 14 bases. CDR3 protein: CAWGGGSSSGNTIYF. As DNA, the CDR3 is TGTGCCTGGGGGGGAGGTAGTTCCTCTGGAAACACCATATATTTT.

The V gene is TRBV10-1, the J gene TRBJ2-7, with 10 positions matching TRBD2. CDR3 length: 14 amino acids. Per germline, CDR1 WNHNN and CDR2 SYGVQD (reference sequence). V lost 2 bases to trimming and J lost 3 bases; unmatched junction nucleotides: 1. DNA of the CDR3: TGCGCCAGCAGTGAGGGACTAGCGGACTACGAGCAGTACTTC. Translating it yields CASSEGLADYEQYF.